The rows below give T cell receptor beta chains drawn from one sample of a study of blood T cells in healthy people across ages. TCRdb redid the calling of the 5' RACE reads with MiXCR, one entry per CDR3 protein. The table lists some 1,800,000 distinct CDR3 sequences, roughly 43% of them singletons. The specimen was blood. The receptors derive from a human donor in good health. Each CDR3 is given with its conserved first and last residue. Fields, in order: CDR3 protein, CDR3 DNA, J gene, D gene, V gene, clone size. D genes are given only for firm matches. Clone size is not always given. Where it is, it says once, few, many or a class for expanded clones.

CAISDIGGEETQYF	TGTGCCATCAGTGATATAGGGGGCGAAGAGACCCAGTACTTC	TRBJ2-5	TRBD1	TRBV10-3	NA
CSARVVGDTQYF	TGCAGTGCTAGAGTTGTGGGAGATACGCAGTATTTT	TRBJ2-3	NA	TRBV20-1	few
CASSPGQGEGLVYGYTF	TGTGCCAGCAGTCCCGGACAGGGAGAGGGGCTTGTCTATGGCTACACCTTC	TRBJ1-2	TRBD1	TRBV7-9	NA
CASSLEGGLVSVETQYF	TGCGCCAGCAGCTTGGAAGGGGGACTAGTTTCCGTAGAGACCCAGTACTTC	TRBJ2-5	TRBD2	TRBV5-1	NA
CASSLVLDVNEQFF	TGTGCCAGCAGCTTAGTGCTAGACGTTAATGAGCAGTTCTTC	TRBJ2-1	NA	TRBV7-9	NA
CSARDPDKSGEAFF	TGCAGTGCTAGAGATCCGGACAAGTCAGGGGAAGCTTTCTTT	TRBJ1-1	NA	TRBV20-1	few
CAWEQGRHTEAFF	TGTGCCTGGGAACAGGGGAGACACACTGAAGCTTTCTTT	TRBJ1-1	TRBD1	TRBV30	few
CASSSSLTGAEAFF	TGTGCCAGCAGCTCCTCTCTTACGGGGGCTGAAGCTTTCTTT	TRBJ1-1	NA	TRBV7-3	NA
CASRVSGELSYEQYF	TGTGCCAGCAGAGTTAGCGGGGAGCTTTCCTACGAGCAGTACTTC	TRBJ2-7	TRBD2	TRBV6-5	NA
CASSQATGALSYNEQFF	TGCGCCAGCAGCCAGGCAACAGGGGCCTTGTCCTACAATGAGCAGTTCTTC	TRBJ2-1	TRBD1	TRBV4-3	NA
CGVWDRDTYEQYF	TGCGGCGTTTGGGACAGGGACACCTACGAGCAGTACTTC	TRBJ2-7	TRBD1	TRBV29-1	NA
CASRTRRTDQPQHF	TGTGCCAGCCGGACTAGACGGACAGATCAGCCCCAGCATTTT	TRBJ1-5	NA	TRBV6-2/TRBV6-3	NA
CASSQIAGGPTDTQYF	TGTGCCAGCAGCCAAATAGCGGGGGGGCCTACAGATACGCAGTATTTT	TRBJ2-3	TRBD2	TRBV5-6	NA
CASSFPTEQFF	TGTGCCAGCAGTTTTCCCACTGAGCAGTTCTTC	TRBJ2-1	NA	TRBV28	NA
CSARALNLPGQGLDVYEQYF	TGCAGTGCTAGAGCCCTTAACCTCCCTGGACAGGGTCTTGATGTCTACGAGCAGTACTTC	TRBJ2-7	TRBD1	TRBV20-1	few
CSARSVTTDTQYF	TGCAGTGCTAGATCAGTCACCACAGATACGCAGTATTTT	TRBJ2-3	NA	TRBV20-1	few
CASSGKQGAKNIQYF	TGTGCCAGCAGCGGTAAACAGGGGGCCAAAAACATTCAGTACTTC	TRBJ2-4	TRBD1	TRBV7-2	many
CASSFGTGNLYSNQPQHF	TGTGCCAGCAGTTTCGGGACAGGGAACCTTTATAGCAATCAGCCCCAGCATTTT	TRBJ1-5	TRBD1	TRBV6-2/TRBV6-3	NA
CASSFQEEQYF	TGTGCCAGCAGCTTCCAGGAGGAGCAGTACTTC	TRBJ2-7	NA	TRBV7-9	NA
CASSVSEAYEQYF	TGTGCCAGCAGCGTATCCGAAGCCTACGAGCAGTACTTC	TRBJ2-7	NA	TRBV9	NA
CASSPGGESRPYGYTF	TGTGCCAGCAGCCCGGGAGGCGAGAGCCGCCCCTATGGCTACACCTTC	TRBJ1-2	NA	TRBV7-9	NA
CASSLDVDTEAFF	TGCGCCAGCAGCTTGGATGTGGACACTGAAGCTTTCTTT	TRBJ1-1	NA	TRBV5-1	NA
CSASGTEYQPQHF	TGCAGTGCTAGCGGGACAGAGTATCAGCCCCAGCATTTT	TRBJ1-5	TRBD1	TRBV20-1	NA
CASSYQGVGNEQFF	TGTGCCAGCAGTTATCAGGGGGTAGGTAATGAGCAGTTCTTC	TRBJ2-1	TRBD1	TRBV27	NA
CASSRRTTDTQYF	TGTGCCAGCAGCCGACGTACCACAGATACGCAGTATTTT	TRBJ2-3	NA	TRBV7-3	NA
CATRTGGYYGYTF	TGTGCCACCAGGACAGGGGGTTACTATGGCTACACCTTC	TRBJ1-2	TRBD1	TRBV10-3	NA
CASSVRFELNYGYTF	TGTGCCAGCAGTGTCCGATTCGAACTTAACTATGGCTACACCTTC	TRBJ1-2	NA	TRBV2	NA
CASSQGGEDYEQFF	TGTGCCAGCAGCCAAGGAGGGGAAGACTACGAGCAGTTCTTC	TRBJ2-1	NA	TRBV4-2	NA
CASSHSHNQPQHF	TGTGCCAGCAGTCACAGCCACAATCAGCCCCAGCATTTT	TRBJ1-5	NA	TRBV5-5	NA
CASYQPETIGSYEQYF	TGTGCCAGCTACCAGCCTGAAACTATCGGCTCCTACGAGCAGTACTTC	TRBJ2-7	NA	TRBV2	NA
CASSWGTGRARSNIQYF	TGTGCCAGCAGTTGGGGGACAGGGCGCGCCCGGTCGAACATTCAGTACTTC	TRBJ2-4	TRBD1	TRBV12-3/TRBV12-4	few
CATSDLYGDKYNEQFF	TGTGCCACCAGTGATTTGTACGGGGACAAGTACAATGAGCAGTTCTTC	TRBJ2-1	NA	TRBV24-1	NA
CASPTGNGYTF	TGTGCCAGCCCAACAGGGAATGGCTACACCTTC	TRBJ1-2	NA	TRBV2	NA
CASSWGGGNTGELFF	TGTGCCAGCAGCTGGGGCGGGGGGAACACCGGGGAGCTGTTTTTT	TRBJ2-2	TRBD2	TRBV7-3	NA
CSASGRGEQFF	TGCAGTGCTAGTGGCCGGGGTGAGCAGTTCTTC	TRBJ2-1	NA	TRBV20-1	NA
CAGGANNYGYTF	TGTGCCGGAGGGGCCAATAACTATGGCTACACCTTC	TRBJ1-2	NA	TRBV12-3/TRBV12-4	few
CASSTIAGSYNEQFF	TGTGCCAGCAGCACCATAGCGGGCTCCTACAATGAGCAGTTCTTC	TRBJ2-1	TRBD2	TRBV6-5	NA
CASSPGQGNRGGQFF	TGTGCCAGCAGTCCGGGACAGGGTAACCGGGGGGGGCAGTTCTTC	TRBJ2-1	NA	TRBV11-2	once
CASSRLPGETQYF	TGTGCCAGCAGCCGCCTACCCGGGGAGACCCAGTACTTC	TRBJ2-5	NA	TRBV7-2	NA
CASTLQAGADTEAFF	TGTGCCAGCACCTTACAGGCAGGGGCTGACACTGAAGCTTTCTTT	TRBJ1-1	NA	TRBV6-5	few